This T cell receptor (beta chain) came from a study of CD8 T cells in ankylosing spondylitis (dated by TCRdb to about 2017). In the study overall: To find TCR variants linked to disease, the study profiled T cell receptor beta repertoires in ankylosing spondylitis patients and healthy donors. The full study cohort comprised 20 to 25 ankylosing spondylitis patients and around 100 healthy donors. Peripheral blood was sampled, and synovial fluid was additionally collected from ankylosing spondylitis patients.

Sequencing was performed on an Illumina HiSeq 2500. TCR beta libraries were prepared by quantitative 5'-RACE with molecular barcodes. On the authors' methods: A new computational method based on a probabilistic model of VDJ rearrangement was used to identify disease-linked TCR variants. In TCRdb, the public reads were trimmed at Q25 with fastp and aligned with MiXCR, with productive beta chains retained. Rows matching on CDR3 protein sequence are summarized as one entry with the most common DNA and genes. It is TCRdb's table, rather than the study itself, that gives the V and J calls and clone size. The sample table records 350,000 or so distinct CDR3 sequences; under 14% of these occur just once. The top ten hold about a tenth of the sample. The CDR3, cysteine through phenylalanine, is 15 amino acids long. CDR3 DNA is the only sequence kept; it has 45 bases, read in frame from the first base. V is shortened by 5 bases, J by 3 bases, and the region joining them spans 14 bases.

This clonotype was counted at least ten times. Its target antigen remains unknown. Nothing much larger sits one base from this clone, and base qualities are not available. The paper's findings and limits, for the study overall: In peripheral blood, the disease-linked clones were found at relatively low frequencies and had a CD8+ phenotype. Some motif variants had previously been reported in the synovial fluid and blood of reactive arthritis patients, which suggests shared mechanisms of disease initiation. A TCR beta motif of fewer than 10 highly homologous amino acid variants appeared characteristic of blood from ankylosing spondylitis patients. The disease-linked clones were reported to be significantly enriched in matched synovial fluid samples from ankylosing spondylitis patients.

The V gene is TRBV12-3 or TRBV12-4 and the J gene is TRBJ2-1; TRBD1 could be the D gene, as 7 bases match. The source is a female donor with ankylosing spondylitis or in good health (not recorded which). Input material: blood, either unsorted or a sorted T cell fraction (not recorded which). The CDR3 region reads CASSPRGRDYNEQFF. The sequence in DNA is TGTGCCAGCAGTCCTAGGGGGCGGGACTACAATGAGCAGTTCTTC.